This TCR beta chain was observed in a study of blood T cells in healthy people across ages. This clonotype was counted a few times. A second PCR, run for roughly 7 to 12 cycles, used a sample-barcoded 5' primer plus a J-beta primer mix. TCRdb processed the 5' RACE reads anew with MiXCR; each CDR3 protein has one entry. The sample has over 1,300,000 distinct CDR3 sequences, approximately 60% seen once. CDR1 SGHRS and CDR2 YFSETQ come from the germline V gene. This CDR3 region has 15 residues. V trimming: 4 bases; J trimming: 3 bases; junction bases outside the gene matches: 7. Sequenced material: blood. V is TRBV5-1 and J is TRBJ2-7; 10 bases align to TRBD1. The sequence was obtained from a man aged 18-30 years in good health. CDR3 DNA: TGCGCCAGCAGCCCCATGACAGGGGGCTTCTACGAGCAGTACTTC. This sequence encodes CASSPMTGGFYEQYF.